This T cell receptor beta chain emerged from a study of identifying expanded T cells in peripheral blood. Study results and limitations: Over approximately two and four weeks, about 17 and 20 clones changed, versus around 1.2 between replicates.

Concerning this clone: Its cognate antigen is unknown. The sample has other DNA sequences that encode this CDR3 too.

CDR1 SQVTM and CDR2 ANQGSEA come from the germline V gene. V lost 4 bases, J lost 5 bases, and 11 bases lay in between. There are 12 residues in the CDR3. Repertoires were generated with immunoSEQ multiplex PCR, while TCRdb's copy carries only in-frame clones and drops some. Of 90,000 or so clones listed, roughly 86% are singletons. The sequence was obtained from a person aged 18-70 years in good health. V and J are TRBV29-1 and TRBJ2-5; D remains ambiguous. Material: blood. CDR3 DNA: TGCAGCGTTGGGTCACGGGCGGAGACCCAGTACTTC. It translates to CSVGSRAETQYF.